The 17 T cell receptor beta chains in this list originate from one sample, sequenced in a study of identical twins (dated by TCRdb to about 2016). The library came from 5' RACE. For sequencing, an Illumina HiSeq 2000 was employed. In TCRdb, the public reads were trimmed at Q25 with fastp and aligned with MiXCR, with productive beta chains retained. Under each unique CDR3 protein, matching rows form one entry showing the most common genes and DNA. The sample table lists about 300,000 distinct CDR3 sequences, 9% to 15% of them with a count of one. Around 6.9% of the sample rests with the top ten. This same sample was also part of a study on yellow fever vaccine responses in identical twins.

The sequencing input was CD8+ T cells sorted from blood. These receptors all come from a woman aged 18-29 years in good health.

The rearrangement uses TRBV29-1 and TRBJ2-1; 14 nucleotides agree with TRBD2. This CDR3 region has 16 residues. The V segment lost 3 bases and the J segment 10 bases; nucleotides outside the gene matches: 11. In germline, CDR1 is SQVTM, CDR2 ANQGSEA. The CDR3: CSVDDLTSGGADEQFF. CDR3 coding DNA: TGCAGCGTTGATGACCTGACTAGCGGGGGGGCCGACGAGCAGTTCTTC.

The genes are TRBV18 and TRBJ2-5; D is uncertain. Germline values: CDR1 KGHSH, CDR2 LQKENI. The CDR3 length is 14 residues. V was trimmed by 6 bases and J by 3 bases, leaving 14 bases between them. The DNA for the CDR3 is TGTGCCAGCTCGGCCGGGTCTTGGGAAGAGACCCAGTACTTC. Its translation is CASSAGSWEETQYF.

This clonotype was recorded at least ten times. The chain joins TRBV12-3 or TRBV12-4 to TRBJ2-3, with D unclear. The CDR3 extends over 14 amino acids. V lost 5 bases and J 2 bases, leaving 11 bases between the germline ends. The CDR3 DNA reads TGTGCCAGCAGTAATTCCGGACCCACAGATACGCAGTATTTT. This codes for CASSNSGPTDTQYF.

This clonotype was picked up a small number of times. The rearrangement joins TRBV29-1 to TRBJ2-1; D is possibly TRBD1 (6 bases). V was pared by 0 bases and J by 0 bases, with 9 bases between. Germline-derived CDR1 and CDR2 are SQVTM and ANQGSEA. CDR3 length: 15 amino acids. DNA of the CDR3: TGCAGCGTTGAAGACCAGGGGAGCTCCTACAATGAGCAGTTCTTC. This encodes CSVEDQGSSYNEQFF.

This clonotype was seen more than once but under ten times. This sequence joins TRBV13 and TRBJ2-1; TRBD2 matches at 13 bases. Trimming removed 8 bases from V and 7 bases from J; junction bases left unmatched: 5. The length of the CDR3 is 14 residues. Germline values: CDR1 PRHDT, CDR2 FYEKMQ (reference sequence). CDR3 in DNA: TGTGCCAGCCAACGACTAGCGGGAGGTAATGAGCAGTTCTTC. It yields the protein CASQRLAGGNEQFF.

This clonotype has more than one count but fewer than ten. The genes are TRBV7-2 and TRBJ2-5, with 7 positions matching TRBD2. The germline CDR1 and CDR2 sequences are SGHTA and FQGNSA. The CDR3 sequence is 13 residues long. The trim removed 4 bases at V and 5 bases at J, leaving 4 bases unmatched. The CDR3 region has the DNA TGTGCCAGCAGCTACACTAGCGAGGAGACCCAGTACTTC. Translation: CASSYTSEETQYF. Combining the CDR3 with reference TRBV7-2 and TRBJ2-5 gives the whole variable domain GAGVSQSPSNKVTEKGKDVELRCDPISGHTALYWYRQSLGQGLEFLIYFQGNSAPDKSGLPSDRFSAERTGGSVSTLTIQRTQQEDSAVYLCASSYTSEETQYFGPGTRLLVL.

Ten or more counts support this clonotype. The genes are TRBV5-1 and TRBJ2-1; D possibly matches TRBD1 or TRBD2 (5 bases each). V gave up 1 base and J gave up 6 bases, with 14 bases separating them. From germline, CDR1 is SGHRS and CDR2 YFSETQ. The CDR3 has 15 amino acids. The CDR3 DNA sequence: TGCGCCAGCAGCTTGTATCGGGACGGAATCAATGAGCAGTTCTTC. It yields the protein CASSLYRDGINEQFF.

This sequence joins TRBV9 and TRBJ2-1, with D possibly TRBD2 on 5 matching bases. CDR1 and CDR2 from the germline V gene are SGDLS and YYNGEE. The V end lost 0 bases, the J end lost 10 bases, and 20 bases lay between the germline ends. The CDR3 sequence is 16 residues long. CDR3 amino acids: CASSVAQTNFNVEQFF. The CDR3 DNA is TGTGCCAGCAGCGTAGCCCAGACTAACTTCAATGTGGAGCAGTTCTTC.

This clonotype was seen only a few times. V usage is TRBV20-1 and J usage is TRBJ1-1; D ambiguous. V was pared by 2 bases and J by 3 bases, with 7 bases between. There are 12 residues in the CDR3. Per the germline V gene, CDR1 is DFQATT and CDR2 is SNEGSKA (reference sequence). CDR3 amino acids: CSARWSDTEAFF. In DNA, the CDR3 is TGCAGTGCTAGATGGTCGGACACTGAAGCTTTCTTT.

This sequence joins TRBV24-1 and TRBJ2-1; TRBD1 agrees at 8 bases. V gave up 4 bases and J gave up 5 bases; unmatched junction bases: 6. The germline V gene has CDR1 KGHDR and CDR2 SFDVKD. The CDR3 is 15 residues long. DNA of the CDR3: TGTGCCACCAGTGAACGGGACAGGCGAAACAATGAGCAGTTCTTC. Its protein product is CATSERDRRNNEQFF.

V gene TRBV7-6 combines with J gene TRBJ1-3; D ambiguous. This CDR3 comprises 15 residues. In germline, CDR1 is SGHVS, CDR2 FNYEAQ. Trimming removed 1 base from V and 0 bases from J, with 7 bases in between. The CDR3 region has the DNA TGTGCCAGCAGCTTAGGACCGAGCTCTGGAAACACCATATATTTT. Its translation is CASSLGPSSGNTIYF.

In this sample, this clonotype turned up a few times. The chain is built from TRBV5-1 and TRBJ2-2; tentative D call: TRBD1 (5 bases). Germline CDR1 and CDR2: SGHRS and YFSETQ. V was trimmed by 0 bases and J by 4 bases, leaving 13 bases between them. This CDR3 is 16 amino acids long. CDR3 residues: CASSLDHRRGTGELFF. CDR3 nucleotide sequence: TGCGCCAGCAGCTTGGACCACCGTAGGGGCACCGGGGAGCTGTTTTTT.

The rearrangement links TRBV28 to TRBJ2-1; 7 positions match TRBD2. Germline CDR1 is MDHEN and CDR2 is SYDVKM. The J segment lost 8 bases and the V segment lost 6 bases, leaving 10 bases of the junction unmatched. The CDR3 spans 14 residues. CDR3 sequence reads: CASSQLAPVHEQFF. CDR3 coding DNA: TGTGCCAGCAGCCAACTAGCGCCGGTCCATGAGCAGTTCTTC.

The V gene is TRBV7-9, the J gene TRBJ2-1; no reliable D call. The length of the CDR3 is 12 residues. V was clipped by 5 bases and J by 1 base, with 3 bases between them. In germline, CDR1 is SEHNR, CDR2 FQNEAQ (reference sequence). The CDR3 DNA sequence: TGTGCCAGCAGCAAATCCTACAATGAGCAGTTCTTC. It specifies CASSKSYNEQFF.

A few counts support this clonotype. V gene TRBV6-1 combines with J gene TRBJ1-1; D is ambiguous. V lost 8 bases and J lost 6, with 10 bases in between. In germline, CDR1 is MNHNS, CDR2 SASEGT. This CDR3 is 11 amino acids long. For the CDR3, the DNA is TGTGCCAGCGGGGAGGGCGCTGAAGCTTTCTTT. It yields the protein CASGEGAEAFF.

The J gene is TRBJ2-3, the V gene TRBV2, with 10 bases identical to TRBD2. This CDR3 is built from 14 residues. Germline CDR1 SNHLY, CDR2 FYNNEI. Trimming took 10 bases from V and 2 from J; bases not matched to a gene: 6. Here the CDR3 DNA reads TGTGCCACCCTAGCGGGAGAGCCCACAGATACGCAGTATTTT. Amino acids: CATLAGEPTDTQYF. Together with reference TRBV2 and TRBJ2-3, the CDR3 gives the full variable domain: EPEVTQTPSHQVTQMGQEVILRCVPISNHLYFYWYRQILGQKVEFLVSFYNNEISEKSEIFDDQFSVERPDGSNFTLKIRSTKLEDSAMYFCATLAGEPTDTQYFGPGTRLTVL.

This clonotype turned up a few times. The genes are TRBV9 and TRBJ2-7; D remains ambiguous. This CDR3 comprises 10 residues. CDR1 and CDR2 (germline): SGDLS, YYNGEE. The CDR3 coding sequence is TGTGCCAGCAGCGTAGTTCCCTCGTCCGTC. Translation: CASSVVPSSV.